The 9 T cell receptor beta chains below all came from one sample that was sequenced in a study of T-cell reconstitution after alpha-beta-depleted transplantation in children. A TCRbeta library incorporating unique molecular identifiers was prepared. TCRdb re-analysed the PCR reads in MiXCR, keeping a single row per CDR3 protein. This table holds 700,000 to 850,000 distinct CDR3 sequences, less than 20% found once. The sample here was PBMCs, mostly from graft donor cells, taken 360 days after TCRalphabeta/CD19-depleted stem cell transplant. These TCRs come from a male patient aged 5 to 17 who had a stem cell transplant for acute lymphoblastic leukemia, so the T cells may come from the graft donor.

This rearrangement joins TRBV30 to TRBJ2-1; no clear D gene. Germline V gene lookup returns CDR1 GTSNPN and CDR2 SVGIG (reference sequence). The CDR3 covers 12 residues. Deletions cut 0 bases from V and 7 bases from J, with 7 bases between. The CDR3: CAWSVGWNEQFF. The CDR3 nucleotides read TGTGCCTGGAGTGTAGGTTGGAATGAGCAGTTCTTC.

This clonotype was counted only a few times. The rearrangement uses TRBV6-6 and TRBJ2-7, with D unresolved. Trimming removed 6 bases at V and 12 bases at J, with 18 bases between. Germline-derived CDR1 and CDR2 are MNHNY and SVGAGI (reference sequence). The CDR3 is made up of 12 amino acids. The CDR3: CASRDPRPDPYF. CDR3 coding DNA: TGTGCCAGCAGAGACCCTCGACCCGATCCGTACTTC.

The sample holds many counts of this clonotype. The CDR3: CASSLWVGTNEQFF. The CDR3 DNA is TGCGCCAGCAGCTTGTGGGTGGGGACGAATGAGCAGTTCTTC. V and J are TRBV5-1 and TRBJ2-1; either TRBD1 or TRBD2 may fit D (5 bases each). Trimming took off 1 base at V and 7 bases at J, with 12 bases between the two ends. The CDR3 runs to 14 residues. Germline V gene sequence: CDR1 SGHRS, CDR2 YFSETQ.

The rearrangement joins TRBV6-1 to TRBJ1-1, with D possibly matching TRBD1 (5 bases). Germline-derived CDR1 and CDR2 are MNHNS and SASEGT. The ends were cut back, 2 bases at V and 6 bases at J, with 10 bases in the middle. The CDR3 has 13 amino acids. The CDR3 loop is CASSENEGPEAFF. CDR3 in DNA: TGTGCCAGCAGTGAAAACGAGGGACCTGAAGCTTTCTTT.

This clonotype was seen only a few times. The gene calls are TRBV7-9 and TRBJ2-5, with 8 bases matching TRBD2. With 5 bases clipped from V and 1 base from J, the junction kept 9 bases outside the gene matches. CDR1 and CDR2 from the germline V gene are SEHNR and FQNEAQ (reference sequence). The CDR3 runs to 16 residues. The CDR3 DNA reads TGTGCCAGCAGCCCCCGGGGGGGGGCATTCCAAGAGACCCAGTACTTC. The encoded protein is CASSPRGGAFQETQYF.

This clonotype was recorded at least ten times. The chain recombines TRBV24-1 with TRBJ2-5; no reliable D call. Germline CDR1 and CDR2: KGHDR and SFDVKD. CDR3 length: 12 amino acids. V lost 9 bases, J lost 4 bases, and 11 bases lay in between. Here the CDR3 reads CATGSSLETQYF. CDR3 sequence (DNA): TGTGCCACCGGGTCCTCCCTAGAGACCCAGTACTTC.

The rearrangement links TRBV27 to TRBJ2-2, with 7 bases matching TRBD1. The trim removed 8 bases at V and 6 bases at J, leaving 15 bases unmatched. Germline V gene sequence: CDR1 MNHEY, CDR2 SMNVEV (reference sequence). The CDR3 is 16 amino acids. In DNA, the CDR3 is TGTGCCAGCCGTCTCCTTCGACAGGGTGGATCCGGGGAGCTGTTTTTT. Translated, it gives CASRLLRQGGSGELFF.

This clonotype was seen more than once but under ten times. This chain links TRBV7-8 with TRBJ2-7; D remains unclear. CDR3 size: 15 residues. CDR1 and CDR2 from the germline V gene are SGHVS and FQNEAQ. V lost 1 base to trimming and J lost 4 bases, with 14 bases between them. CDR3 loop: CASSLEVSVGYEQYF. The CDR3 coding sequence is TGTGCCAGCAGCTTAGAGGTCTCCGTCGGTTACGAGCAGTACTTC.

The chain carries TRBV7-3 and TRBJ2-6; tentatively, D is TRBD1 (6 bases). This CDR3 is built from 18 residues. Looked up from germline, CDR1 is SGHTA and CDR2 is FQGTGA. V was cut by 0 bases and J by 1 base, with 13 bases left in between. CDR3 residues: CASSLTAVTGSGANVLTF. CDR3 DNA sequence: TGTGCCAGCAGCTTAACGGCTGTTACAGGGTCTGGGGCCAACGTCCTGACTTTC.